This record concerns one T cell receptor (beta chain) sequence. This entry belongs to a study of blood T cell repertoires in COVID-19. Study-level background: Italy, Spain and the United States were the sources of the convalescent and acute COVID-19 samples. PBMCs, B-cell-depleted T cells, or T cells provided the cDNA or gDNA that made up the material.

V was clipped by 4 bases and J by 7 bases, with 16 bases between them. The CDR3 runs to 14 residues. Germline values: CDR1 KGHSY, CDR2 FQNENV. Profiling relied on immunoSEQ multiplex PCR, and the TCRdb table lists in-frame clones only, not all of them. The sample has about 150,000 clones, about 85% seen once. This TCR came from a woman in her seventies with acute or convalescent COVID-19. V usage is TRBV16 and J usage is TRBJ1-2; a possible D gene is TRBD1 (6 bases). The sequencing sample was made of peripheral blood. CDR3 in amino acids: CASSPGATGRGYTF. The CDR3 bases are TGTGCCAGCAGCCCAGGGGCGACGGGTCGTGGCTACACCTTC.